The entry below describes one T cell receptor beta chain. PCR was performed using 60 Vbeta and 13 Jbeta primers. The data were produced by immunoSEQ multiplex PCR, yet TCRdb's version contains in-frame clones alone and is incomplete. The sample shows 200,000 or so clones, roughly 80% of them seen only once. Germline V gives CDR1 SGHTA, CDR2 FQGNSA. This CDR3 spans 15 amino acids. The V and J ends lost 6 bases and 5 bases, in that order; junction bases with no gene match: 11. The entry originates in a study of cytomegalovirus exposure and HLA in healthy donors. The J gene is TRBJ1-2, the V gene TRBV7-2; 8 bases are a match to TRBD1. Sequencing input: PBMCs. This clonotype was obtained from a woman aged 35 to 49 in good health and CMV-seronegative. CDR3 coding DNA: TGTGCCAGCAGTCTAGCTAGGACAGGGCTGTATGGCTACACCTTC. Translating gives CASSLARTGLYGYTF.